This TCR beta chain stems from a study of T-cell reconstitution after alpha-beta-depleted transplantation in children. The germline CDR1 and CDR2 sequences are SEHNR and FQNEAQ (reference sequence). The CDR3 runs to 16 residues. With 1 base removed from V and 0 bases from J, the gap between germline ends came to 7 bases. The library targeted TCRbeta and was prepared with unique molecular identifiers. TCRdb re-called the PCR reads with MiXCR, one entry per CDR3 protein. The table lists roughly 200,000 distinct CDR3 sequences, roughly a tenth of them singletons. The chain has TRBV7-9 and TRBJ2-6; D not certain. This sequence was found in a human donor who donated a stem cell graft to a child with acute lymphoblastic leukemia. The sequenced sample was PBMCs from the stem cell graft donor, obtained from the stem cell graft. This CDR3 reads CASSLVEFSGANVLTF. The CDR3 DNA reads TGTGCCAGCAGCTTAGTGGAGTTCTCTGGGGCCAACGTCCTGACTTTC.